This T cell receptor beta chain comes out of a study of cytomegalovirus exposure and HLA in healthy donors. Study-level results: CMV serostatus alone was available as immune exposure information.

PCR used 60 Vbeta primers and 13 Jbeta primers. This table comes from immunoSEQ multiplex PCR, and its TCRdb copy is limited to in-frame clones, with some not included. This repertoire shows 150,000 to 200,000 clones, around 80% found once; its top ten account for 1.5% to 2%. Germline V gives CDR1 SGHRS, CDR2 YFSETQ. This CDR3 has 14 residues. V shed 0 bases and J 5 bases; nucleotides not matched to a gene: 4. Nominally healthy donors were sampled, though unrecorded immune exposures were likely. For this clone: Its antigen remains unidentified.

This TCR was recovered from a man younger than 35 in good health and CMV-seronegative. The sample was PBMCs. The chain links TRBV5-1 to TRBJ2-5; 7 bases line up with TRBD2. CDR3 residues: CASSLEGLVETQYF. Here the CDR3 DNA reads TGCGCCAGCAGCTTGGAAGGACTAGTGGAGACCCAGTACTTC.